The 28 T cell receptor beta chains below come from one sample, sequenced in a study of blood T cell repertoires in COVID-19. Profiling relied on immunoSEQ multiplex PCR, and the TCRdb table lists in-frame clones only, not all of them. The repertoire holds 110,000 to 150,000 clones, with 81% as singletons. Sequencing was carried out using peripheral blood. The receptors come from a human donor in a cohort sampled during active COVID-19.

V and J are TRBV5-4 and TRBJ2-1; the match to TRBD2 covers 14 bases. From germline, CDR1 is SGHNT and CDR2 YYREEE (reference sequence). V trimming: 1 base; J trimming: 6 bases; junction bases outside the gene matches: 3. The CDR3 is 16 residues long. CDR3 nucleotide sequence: TGTGCCAGCAGCTTGTCGACTAGCGGGAGGGGCAATGAGCAGTTCTTC. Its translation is CASSLSTSGRGNEQFF.

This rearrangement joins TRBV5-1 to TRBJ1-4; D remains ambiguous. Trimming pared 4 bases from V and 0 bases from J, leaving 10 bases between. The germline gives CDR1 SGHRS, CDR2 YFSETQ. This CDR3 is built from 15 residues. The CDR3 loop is CASSGDGATNEKLFF. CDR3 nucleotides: TGCGCCAGCAGCGGAGACGGTGCAACTAATGAAAAACTGTTTTTT.

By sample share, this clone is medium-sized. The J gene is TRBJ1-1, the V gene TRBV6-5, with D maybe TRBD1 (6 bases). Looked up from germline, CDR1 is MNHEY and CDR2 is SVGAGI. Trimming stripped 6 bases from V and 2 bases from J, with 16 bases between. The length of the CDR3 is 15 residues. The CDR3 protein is CASSPEYRANTEAFF. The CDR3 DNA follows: TGTGCCAGCAGCCCCGAGTACAGGGCAAACACTGAAGCTTTCTTT.

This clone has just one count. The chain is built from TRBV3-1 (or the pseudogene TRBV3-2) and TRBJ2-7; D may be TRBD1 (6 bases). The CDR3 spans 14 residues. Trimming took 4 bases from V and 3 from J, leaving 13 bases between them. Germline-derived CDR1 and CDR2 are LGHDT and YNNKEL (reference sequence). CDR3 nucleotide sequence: TGTGCCAGCAGCCCCGGGACAACCTTCTACGAGCAGTACTTC. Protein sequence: CASSPGTTFYEQYF.

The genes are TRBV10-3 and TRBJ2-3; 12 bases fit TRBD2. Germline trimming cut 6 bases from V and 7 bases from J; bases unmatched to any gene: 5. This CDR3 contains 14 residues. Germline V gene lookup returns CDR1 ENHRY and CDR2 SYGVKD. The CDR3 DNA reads TGTGCCATCAGGGAGACTAGCGGGAGCAATACGCAGTATTTT. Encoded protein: CAIRETSGSNTQYF.

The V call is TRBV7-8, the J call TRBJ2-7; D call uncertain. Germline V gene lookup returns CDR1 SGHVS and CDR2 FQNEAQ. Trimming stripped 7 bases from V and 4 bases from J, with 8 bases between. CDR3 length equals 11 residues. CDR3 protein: CASTPRYEQYF. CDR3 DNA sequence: TGTGCCAGCACCCCTAGGTACGAGCAGTACTTC.

The CDR3 region is CASSPRLSGSYEQYF. The CDR3 nucleotides read TGTGCCAGCAGCCCGAGACTTAGCGGCTCCTACGAGCAGTACTTC. This chain connects TRBV7-2 to TRBJ2-7, with D possibly being TRBD2 (6 bases). Germline V gene sequence: CDR1 SGHTA, CDR2 FQGNSA. V was shortened by 5 bases and J by 0 bases, with 14 bases between the two germline ends. CDR3 length equals 15 residues.

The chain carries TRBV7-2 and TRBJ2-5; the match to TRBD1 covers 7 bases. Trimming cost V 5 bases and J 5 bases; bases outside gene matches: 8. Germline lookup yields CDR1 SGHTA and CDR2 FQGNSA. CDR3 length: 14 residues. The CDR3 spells CASSPGQLGETQYF. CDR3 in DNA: TGTGCCAGCAGCCCGGGACAGCTCGGCGAGACCCAGTACTTC.

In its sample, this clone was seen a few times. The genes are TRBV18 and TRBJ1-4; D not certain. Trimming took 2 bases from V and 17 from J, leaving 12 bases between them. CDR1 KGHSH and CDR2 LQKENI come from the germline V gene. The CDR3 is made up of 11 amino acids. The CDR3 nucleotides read TGTGCCAGCTCACCAGACAATTTACTCTTTTTT. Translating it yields CASSPDNLLFF. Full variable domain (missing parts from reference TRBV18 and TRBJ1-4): NAGVMQNPRHLVRRRGQEARLRCSPMKGHSHVYWYRQLPEEGLKFMVYLQKENIIDESGMPKERFSAEFPKEGPSILRIQQVVRGDSAAYFCASSPDNLLFFGSGTQLSVL.

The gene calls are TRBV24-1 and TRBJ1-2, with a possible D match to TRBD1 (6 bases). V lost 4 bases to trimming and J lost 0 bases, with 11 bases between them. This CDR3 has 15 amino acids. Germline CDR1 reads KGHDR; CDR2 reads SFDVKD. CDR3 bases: TGTGCCACCAGTGAGGGGGCCAAGGCTAACTATGGCTACACCTTC. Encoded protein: CATSEGAKANYGYTF.

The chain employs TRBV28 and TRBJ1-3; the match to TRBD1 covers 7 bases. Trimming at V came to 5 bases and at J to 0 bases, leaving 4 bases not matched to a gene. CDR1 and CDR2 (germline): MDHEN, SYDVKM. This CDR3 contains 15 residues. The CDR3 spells CASSRGQVSGNTIYF. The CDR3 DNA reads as TGTGCCAGCAGTCGCGGACAGGTCTCTGGAAACACCATATATTTT.

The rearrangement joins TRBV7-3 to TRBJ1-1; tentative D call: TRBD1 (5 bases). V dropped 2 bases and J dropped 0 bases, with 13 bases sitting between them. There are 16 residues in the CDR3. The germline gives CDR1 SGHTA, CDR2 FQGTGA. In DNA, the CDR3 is TGTGCCAGCAGCTTACAGGGCGCTGGGATGAACACTGAAGCTTTCTTT. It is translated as CASSLQGAGMNTEAFF. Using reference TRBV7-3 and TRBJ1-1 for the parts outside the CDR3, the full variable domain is GAGVSQTPSNKVTEKGKYVELRCDPISGHTALYWYRQSLGQGPEFLIYFQGTGAADDSGLPNDRFFAVRPEGSVSTLKIQRTERGDSAVYLCASSLQGAGMNTEAFFGQGTRLTVV.

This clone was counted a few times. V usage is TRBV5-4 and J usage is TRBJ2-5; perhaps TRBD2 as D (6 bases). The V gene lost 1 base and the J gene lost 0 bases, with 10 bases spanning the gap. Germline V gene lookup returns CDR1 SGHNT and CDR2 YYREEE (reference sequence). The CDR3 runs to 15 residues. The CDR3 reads CASSLRLANQETQYF. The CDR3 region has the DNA TGTGCCAGCAGCTTGAGGCTAGCGAACCAAGAGACCCAGTACTTC.

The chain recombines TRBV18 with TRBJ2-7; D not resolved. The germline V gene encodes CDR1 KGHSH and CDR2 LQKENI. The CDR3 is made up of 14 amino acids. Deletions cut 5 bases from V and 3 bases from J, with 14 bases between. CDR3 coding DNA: TGTGCCAGCTCATTGGGCAGGTCCCACTACGAGCAGTACTTC. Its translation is CASSLGRSHYEQYF.

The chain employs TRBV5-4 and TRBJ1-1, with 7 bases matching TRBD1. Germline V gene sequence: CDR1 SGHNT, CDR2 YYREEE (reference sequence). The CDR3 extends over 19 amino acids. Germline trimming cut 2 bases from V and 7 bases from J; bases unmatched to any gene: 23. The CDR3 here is CASSLSPYFHRGNENEAFF. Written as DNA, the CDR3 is TGTGCCAGCAGCTTATCGCCCTACTTTCACAGGGGCAACGAAAATGAAGCTTTCTTT.

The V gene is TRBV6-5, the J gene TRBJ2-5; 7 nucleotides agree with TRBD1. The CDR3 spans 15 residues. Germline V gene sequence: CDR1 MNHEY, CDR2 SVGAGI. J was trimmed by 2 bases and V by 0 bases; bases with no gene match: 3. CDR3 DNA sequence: TGTGCCAGCAGTTACTCTTCAGGGGGACAAGAGACCCAGTACTTC. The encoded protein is CASSYSSGGQETQYF.

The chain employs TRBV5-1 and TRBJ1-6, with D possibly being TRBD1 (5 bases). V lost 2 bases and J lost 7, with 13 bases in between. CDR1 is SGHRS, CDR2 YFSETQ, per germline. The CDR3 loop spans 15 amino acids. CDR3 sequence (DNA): TGCGCCAGCAGCTTCGACAGCCCGAGGAATTCACCCCTCCACTTT. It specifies CASSFDSPRNSPLHF. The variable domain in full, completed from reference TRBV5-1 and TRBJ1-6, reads KAGVTQTPRYLIKTRGQQVTLSCSPISGHRSVSWYQQTPGQGLQFLFEYFSETQRNKGNFPGRFSGRQFSNSRSEMNVSTLELGDSALYLCASSFDSPRNSPLHFGNGTRLTVT.

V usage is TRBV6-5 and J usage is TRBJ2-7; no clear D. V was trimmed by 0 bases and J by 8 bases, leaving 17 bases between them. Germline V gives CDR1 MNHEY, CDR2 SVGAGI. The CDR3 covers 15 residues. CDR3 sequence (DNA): TGTGCCAGCAGTTACTCCACAAGACTCCCCGATAAGCAGTACTTC. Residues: CASSYSTRLPDKQYF.

The CDR3 sequence is CASSRQPQETQYF. CDR3 nucleotide sequence: TGTGCCAGCAGTAGACAGCCCCAAGAGACCCAGTACTTC. This chain joins TRBV6-5 and TRBJ2-5; a weak D match, TRBD1 (5 bases). Trimming took off 5 bases at V and 1 base at J, with 8 bases between the two ends. There are 13 residues in the CDR3. Germline V gene sequence: CDR1 MNHEY, CDR2 SVGAGI.

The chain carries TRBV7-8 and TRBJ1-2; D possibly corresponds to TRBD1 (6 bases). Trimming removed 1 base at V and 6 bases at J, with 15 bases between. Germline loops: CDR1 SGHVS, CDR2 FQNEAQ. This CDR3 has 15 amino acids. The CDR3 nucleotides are TGTGCCAGCAGCTTAGTCGCGGGGGCGGATGATGGCTACACCTTC. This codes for CASSLVAGADDGYTF.

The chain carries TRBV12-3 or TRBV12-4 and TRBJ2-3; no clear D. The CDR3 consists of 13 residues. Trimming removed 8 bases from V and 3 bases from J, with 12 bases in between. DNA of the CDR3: TGTGCCAGCCCGAATTGCACTACAGATACGCAGTATTTT. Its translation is CASPNCTTDTQYF.

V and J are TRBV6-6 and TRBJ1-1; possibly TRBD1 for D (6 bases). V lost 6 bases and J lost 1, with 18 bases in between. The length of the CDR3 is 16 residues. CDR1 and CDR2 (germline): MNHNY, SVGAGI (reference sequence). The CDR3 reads CASSPGPVRGNTEAFF. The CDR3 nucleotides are TGTGCCAGCAGCCCCGGACCTGTCAGGGGGAACACTGAAGCTTTCTTT.

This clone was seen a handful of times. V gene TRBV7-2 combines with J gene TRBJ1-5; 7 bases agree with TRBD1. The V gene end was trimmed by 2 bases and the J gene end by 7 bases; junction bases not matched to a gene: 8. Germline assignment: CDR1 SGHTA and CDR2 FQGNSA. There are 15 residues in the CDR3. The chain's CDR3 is CASSLKGAREQPQHF. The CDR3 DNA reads TGTGCCAGCAGCTTAAAGGGGGCTCGAGAGCAGCCCCAGCATTTT. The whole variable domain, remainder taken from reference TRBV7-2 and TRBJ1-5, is GAGVSQSPSNKVTEKGKDVELRCDPISGHTALYWYRQSLGQGLEFLIYFQGNSAPDKSGLPSDRFSAERTGGSVSTLTIQRTQQEDSAVYLCASSLKGAREQPQHFGDGTRLSIL.

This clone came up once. The CDR3 bases are TGTGCCAGCAGCACCGGGCTAGCGGGTCCCCCGGCCTACGAGCAGTACTTC. This codes for CASSTGLAGPPAYEQYF. The chain has TRBV21-1 and TRBJ2-7; the D call of TRBD2 is as the table states it, not checked on the DNA. TRBV21-1 is a pseudogene. This CDR3 has 17 residues.

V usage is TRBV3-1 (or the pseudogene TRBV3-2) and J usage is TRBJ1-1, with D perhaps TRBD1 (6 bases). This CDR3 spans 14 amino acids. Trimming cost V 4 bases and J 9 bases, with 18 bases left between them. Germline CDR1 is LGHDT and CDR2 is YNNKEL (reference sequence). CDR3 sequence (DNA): TGTGCCAGCAGCCCCCCTCATTGGCAGGGGCAAGCTTTCTTT. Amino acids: CASSPPHWQGQAFF.

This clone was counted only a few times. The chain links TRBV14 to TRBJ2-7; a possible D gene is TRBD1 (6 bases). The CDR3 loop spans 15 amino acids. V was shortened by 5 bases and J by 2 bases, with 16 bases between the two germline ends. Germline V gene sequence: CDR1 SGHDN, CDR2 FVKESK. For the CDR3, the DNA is TGTGCCAGCAGCAAACAGGGCCAGGGAACCTACGAGCAGTACTTC. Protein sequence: CASSKQGQGTYEQYF.

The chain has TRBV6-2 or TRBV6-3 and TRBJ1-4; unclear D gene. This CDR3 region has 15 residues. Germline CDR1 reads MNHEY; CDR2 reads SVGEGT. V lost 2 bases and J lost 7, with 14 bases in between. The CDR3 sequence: CASSYGRVWTEKLFF. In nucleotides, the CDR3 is TGTGCCAGCAGTTACGGGAGGGTTTGGACTGAAAAACTGTTTTTT.

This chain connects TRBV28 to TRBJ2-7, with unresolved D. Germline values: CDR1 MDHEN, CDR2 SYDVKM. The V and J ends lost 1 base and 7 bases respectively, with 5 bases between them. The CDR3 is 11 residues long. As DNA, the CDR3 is TGTGCCAGCAGTTTATTACGGGAGCAGTACTTC. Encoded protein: CASSLLREQYF.